One sample yielded the 28 T cell receptor beta chains listed below, sequenced in a study of control samples from healthy donors and cancer patients. Libraries were prepared by immunoSEQ multiplex PCR; TCRdb keeps only in-frame clonotypes and omits some of them. The data show tens of thousands of clones, roughly 91% seen once. Sequencing input: blood. All receptors come from a woman in her sixties or seventies in good health.

J is TRBJ2-3 and V is TRBV3-1 (or the pseudogene TRBV3-2); D gene uncertain. Trimming removed 6 bases from V and 6 bases from J, with 13 bases in between. CDR1 and CDR2 (germline): LGHDT, YNNKEL (reference sequence). The CDR3 loop spans 13 amino acids. CDR3: CASRVMGSDTQYF. CDR3 in DNA: TGTGCCAGCAGGGTAATGGGGTCCGATACGCAGTATTTT.

The J gene is TRBJ1-1, the V gene TRBV6-2 or TRBV6-3; D remains unclear. CDR1 and CDR2 from the germline V gene are MNHEY and SVGEGT. The CDR3 runs 13 residues. V lost 3 bases to trimming and J lost 1 base, with 6 bases between them. CDR3 amino acids: CASSYARNTEAFF. CDR3 DNA sequence: TGTGCCAGCAGTTATGCCAGGAACACTGAAGCTTTCTTT.

DNA for the CDR3: TGTGCCAGCAGTTATTCTTCCCCCTACGAGCAGTACTTC. Its translation is CASSYSSPYEQYF. The chain carries TRBV6-6 and TRBJ2-7; D gene ambiguous. CDR3 size: 13 residues. V was cut by 3 bases and J by 2 bases, with 8 bases left in between. CDR1 and CDR2 (germline): MNHNY, SVGAGI (reference sequence).

This clone was detected only once. Here the CDR3 reads CASSLGGRGLSYEQYF. DNA of the CDR3: TGTGCCAGCAGCTTAGGAGGCAGGGGGCTCTCCTACGAGCAGTACTTC. V usage is TRBV11-2 and J usage is TRBJ2-7, with 8 bases that match TRBD1. Per germline, CDR1 SGHAT and CDR2 FQNNGV. The junction had 5 bases not matched to a gene; V was cut back by 1 base and J by 0 bases. The CDR3 loop spans 16 amino acids.

The chain joins TRBV7-3 to TRBJ2-1; TRBD2 matches 7 bases. The CDR3 spans 16 residues. CDR1 SGHTA and CDR2 FQGTGA come from the germline V gene. The V segment lost 1 base and the J segment 6 bases; nucleotides outside the gene matches: 9. CDR3 residues: CASSLRAGEWVNEQFF. CDR3 bases: TGTGCCAGCAGCTTAAGGGCGGGAGAATGGGTCAATGAGCAGTTCTTC.

This clone was seen a single time. The genes are TRBV19 and TRBJ2-3; perhaps TRBD1 as D (5 bases). Germline lookup yields CDR1 LNHDA and CDR2 SQIVND (reference sequence). The CDR3 is 12 amino acids. The V end lost 10 bases, the J end lost 1 base, and 9 bases lay between the germline ends. The CDR3 reads CAIQGGTDTQYF. The DNA of the CDR3 is TGTGCCATCCAAGGGGGCACAGATACGCAGTATTTT.

This chain uses TRBV5-6 with TRBJ2-5; 15 nucleotides line up with TRBD2. After removal of 3 bases from V and 8 bases from J, the junction contained 14 bases not matched to a gene. CDR1 is SGHDT, CDR2 YYEEEE, per germline. The CDR3 is 18 amino acids. CDR3 sequence reads: CASSSLGTSGGPSPTQYF. CDR3 DNA sequence: TGTGCCAGCAGCTCTCTGGGGACTAGCGGGGGGCCGTCGCCAACCCAGTACTTC.

The V gene is TRBV7-8, the J gene TRBJ2-1; 9 nucleotides line up with TRBD2. The germline CDR1 and CDR2 sequences are SGHVS and FQNEAQ. V was pared by 5 bases and J by 5 bases, with 7 bases of the junction left unmatched. The CDR3 has 15 residues. This CDR3 reads CASSPRRGRDNEQFF. The CDR3 DNA is TGTGCCAGCAGCCCCCGACGCGGGAGGGACAATGAGCAGTTCTTC. Filled out from reference TRBV7-8 and TRBJ2-1, the complete variable domain reads GAGVSQSPRYKVAKRGQDVALRCDPISGHVSLFWYQQALGQGPEFLTYFQNEAQLDKSGLPSDRFFAERPEGSVSTLKIQRTQQEDSAVYLCASSPRRGRDNEQFFGPGTRLTVL.

J is TRBJ2-3 and V is TRBV29-1; TRBD1 matches at 7 bases. The CDR3 runs to 14 residues. Germline lookup yields CDR1 SQVTM and CDR2 ANQGSEA. Trimming removed 7 bases from V and 7 bases from J; junction bases left unmatched: 14. CDR3 DNA: TGCAGCGCCGTGACCGCGACAGGGAGCCATACGCAGTATTTT. Translated, it gives CSAVTATGSHTQYF.

The V and J genes are TRBV7-9 and TRBJ1-2; TRBD1 aligns across 7 bases. The CDR3 length is 14 residues. Germline CDR1 SEHNR, CDR2 FQNEAQ (reference sequence). V trimming: 5 bases; J trimming: 0 bases; junction bases outside the gene matches: 3. The CDR3 coding sequence is TGTGCCAGCAGCCCGGGACAGACTAACTATGGCTACACCTTC. This translates into CASSPGQTNYGYTF.

The V and J genes are TRBV24-1 and TRBJ1-5, with 8 bases lining up with TRBD1. V lost 3 bases and J lost 3; bases outside the gene matches: 3. This CDR3 has 15 residues. CDR1 and CDR2 from the germline V gene are KGHDR and SFDVKD. CDR3 protein: CATSDPRGPNQPQHF. The CDR3, as DNA: TGTGCCACCAGTGATCCCAGGGGGCCCAATCAGCCCCAGCATTTT.

The chain uses TRBV25-1 and TRBJ2-3; 9 nucleotides line up with TRBD2. The J segment lost 4 bases and the V segment lost 3 bases, leaving 11 bases of the junction unmatched. This CDR3 spans 17 amino acids. CDR1 MGHDK and CDR2 SYGVNS come from the germline V gene. CDR3 nucleotides: TGTGCCAGCAGTGATTTCCAGCTAGCGGGATTGGCAGATACGCAGTATTTT. This gives the protein CASSDFQLAGLADTQYF.

The V and J genes are TRBV5-1 and TRBJ2-7; unclear D gene. Trimming shortened V by 0 bases and J by 3 bases, and 10 bases separated the two germline ends. CDR1 SGHRS and CDR2 YFSETQ come from the germline V gene. This CDR3 region has 14 residues. CDR3 DNA: TGCGCCAGCAGCTTGGAGGGCAGAAACTACGAGCAGTACTTC. Translation: CASSLEGRNYEQYF.

The V gene is TRBV6-5, the J gene TRBJ2-2; 8 bases map to TRBD2. V was clipped by 7 bases and J by 6 bases; unmatched bases: 4. CDR1 and CDR2 from the germline V gene are MNHEY and SVGAGI. The CDR3 has 13 residues. CDR3 sequence (DNA): TGTGCCAGCAAAGCGGGAGAGGCCGGGGAGCTGTTTTTT. Translation gives CASKAGEAGELFF.

The chain uses TRBV5-1 and TRBJ2-1, with D tentatively TRBD2 (6 bases). This CDR3 contains 15 residues. V gave up 1 base and J gave up 9 bases, with 17 bases separating them. Germline V gene data show CDR1 as SGHRS and CDR2 as YFSETQ. CDR3: CASSLFAPSGGEQFF. DNA of the CDR3: TGCGCCAGCAGCTTGTTCGCCCCTTCCGGGGGTGAGCAGTTCTTC.

The chain combines TRBV28 with TRBJ1-2; D is undetermined. Germline loops: CDR1 MDHEN, CDR2 SYDVKM. The CDR3 contains 14 residues. Trimming took off 4 bases at V and 8 bases at J, with 17 bases between the two ends. DNA for the CDR3: TGTGCCAGCAGTTCCCTGGCATCCTCGGGAGGCTACACCTTC. Amino acids: CASSSLASSGGYTF.

This clone was observed once. DNA of the CDR3: TGTGCCAGCAGTGACAGGGGAACGGGCTACACCTTC. Its translation is CASSDRGTGYTF. The V call is TRBV6-1, the J call TRBJ1-2, with D possibly matching TRBD1 (6 bases). Deletions cut 3 bases from V and 8 bases from J, with 10 bases between. This CDR3 has 12 residues. Germline V gene lookup returns CDR1 MNHNS and CDR2 SASEGT.

This clone was seen just once. The chain joins TRBV11-2 to TRBJ2-3; D not resolved. V was clipped by 1 base and J by 5 bases, with 10 bases between them. The CDR3 covers 14 residues. Looked up from germline, CDR1 is SGHAT and CDR2 is FQNNGV. The CDR3 protein is CASSLVNAQDTQYF. CDR3 in DNA: TGTGCCAGCAGCTTAGTAAATGCGCAAGATACGCAGTATTTT.

As concerns this clone: Other DNA sequences in the same sample also yield this CDR3. V gene TRBV7-2 combines with J gene TRBJ1-2, with D possibly matching TRBD1 (6 bases). The CDR3 is 17 residues long. V dropped 2 bases and J dropped 7 bases, with 23 bases sitting between them. CDR1 and CDR2 from the germline V gene are SGHTA and FQGNSA. In DNA form, the CDR3 reads TGTGCCAGCAGCTTAAATGGTGTGGGGGGGACAACGGGTGGCTACACCTTC. Residues: CASSLNGVGGTTGGYTF.

The V call is TRBV5-4, the J call TRBJ2-5, with 9 bases aligning to TRBD2. The CDR3 totals 14 residues. Germline values: CDR1 SGHNT, CDR2 YYREEE (reference sequence). Unmatched junction bases numbered 3, after V lost 3 bases and J lost 3 bases. The CDR3 DNA reads as TGTGCCAGCAGCTCGGGACTAGCTGAAGAGACCCAGTACTTC. Translation: CASSSGLAEETQYF.

In its sample, this clone was seen once. The chain carries TRBV7-2 and TRBJ2-7, with D possibly being TRBD1 (6 bases). CDR3 length: 13 residues. V lost 5 bases to trimming and J lost 7 bases, with 15 bases between them. Germline-derived CDR1 and CDR2 are SGHTA and FQGNSA. The CDR3 sequence is CASSRNRVGEQYF. The CDR3 DNA follows: TGTGCCAGCAGCCGGAACAGGGTGGGAGAGCAGTACTTC.

This CDR3 reads CASSSHLNSPLHF. CDR3 in DNA: TGTGCCAGTAGTAGTCATCTTAATTCACCCCTCCACTTT. The rearrangement links TRBV19 to TRBJ1-6, with D unresolved. The CDR3 runs to 13 residues. Germline lookup yields CDR1 LNHDA and CDR2 SQIVND (reference sequence). V shed 4 bases and J shed 6 bases, with 7 bases lying between them.

The chain couples TRBV6-5 to TRBJ1-2; TRBD1 matches at 7 bases. Germline lookup yields CDR1 MNHEY and CDR2 SVGAGI. CDR3 size: 15 residues. With V trimmed by 11 bases and J by 3 bases, 15 bases remained unmatched. CDR3 amino acids: CAGSGQAGRDYGYTF. CDR3 bases: TGTGCCGGCTCAGGACAGGCGGGTCGGGACTATGGCTACACCTTC.

Turning to this clone: Other DNA sequences in this sample translate to the same CDR3. The chain carries TRBV5-1 and TRBJ2-7; D ambiguous. CDR1 is SGHRS, CDR2 YFSETQ, per germline. The CDR3 contains 13 residues. Trimming removed 1 base from V and 2 bases from J, with 7 bases in between. CDR3 in amino acids: CASSLSQAYEQYF. In DNA, the CDR3 is TGCGCCAGCAGCTTGTCTCAGGCCTACGAGCAGTACTTC.

The CDR3 is CASSLADGTDTQYF. The CDR3 DNA sequence: TGCGCCAGCAGCTTGGCAGATGGCACAGATACGCAGTATTTT. The rearrangement uses TRBV5-1 and TRBJ2-3; D ambiguous. The CDR3 is 14 residues long. Germline V gene data show CDR1 as SGHRS and CDR2 as YFSETQ. V dropped 0 bases and J dropped 1 base, with 6 bases sitting between them.

This chain joins TRBV6-5 and TRBJ1-3; D gene uncertain. Trimming left V 8 bases short and J 4 bases short, with 6 bases between. From germline, CDR1 is MNHEY and CDR2 SVGAGI. The CDR3 extends over 11 amino acids. CDR3 in amino acids: CASQRGNTIYF. In nucleotides, the CDR3 is TGTGCCAGCCAAAGGGGAAACACCATATATTTT.

The rearrangement joins TRBV6-4 to TRBJ2-7; 12 bases are a match to TRBD1. The germline V gene encodes CDR1 MRHNA and CDR2 SNTAGT. The CDR3 contains 16 residues. Losses at the gene ends were 7 bases for V and 3 bases for J; bases not matched to a gene: 10. The CDR3 reads CASILPGTGGFYEQYF. The CDR3 DNA reads as TGTGCCAGCATACTCCCCGGGACAGGGGGCTTCTACGAGCAGTACTTC.

The V and J genes are TRBV5-1 and TRBJ1-4, with 9 nucleotides matching TRBD1. CDR1 and CDR2 from the germline V gene are SGHRS and YFSETQ. The J segment lost 5 bases and the V segment lost 4 bases, leaving 3 bases of the junction unmatched. The CDR3 sequence is 14 residues long. CDR3 in amino acids: CASSRDRVNEKLFF. As DNA, the CDR3 is TGCGCCAGCAGCAGGGACAGGGTAAATGAAAAACTGTTTTTT.